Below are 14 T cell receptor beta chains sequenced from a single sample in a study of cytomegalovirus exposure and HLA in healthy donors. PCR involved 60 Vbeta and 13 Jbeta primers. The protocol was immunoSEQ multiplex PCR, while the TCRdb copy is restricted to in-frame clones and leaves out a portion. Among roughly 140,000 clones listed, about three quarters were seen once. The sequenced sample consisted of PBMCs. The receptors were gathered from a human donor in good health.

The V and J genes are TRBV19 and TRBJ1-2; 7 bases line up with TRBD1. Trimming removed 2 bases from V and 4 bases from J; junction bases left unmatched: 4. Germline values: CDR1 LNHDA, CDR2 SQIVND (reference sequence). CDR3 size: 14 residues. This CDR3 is CASSITGVGYGYTF. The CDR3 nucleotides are TGTGCCAGTAGTATAACAGGGGTGGGCTATGGCTACACCTTC.

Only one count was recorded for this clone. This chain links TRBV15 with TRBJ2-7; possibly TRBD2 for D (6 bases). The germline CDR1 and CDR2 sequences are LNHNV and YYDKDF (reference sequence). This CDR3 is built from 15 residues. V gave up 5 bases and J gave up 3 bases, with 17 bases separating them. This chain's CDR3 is CATSPDRGESYEQYF. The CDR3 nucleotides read TGTGCCACCAGCCCCGACCGCGGGGAAAGCTACGAGCAGTACTTC. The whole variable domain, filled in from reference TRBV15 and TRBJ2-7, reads DAMVIQNPRYQVTQFGKPVTLSCSQTLNHNVMYWYQQKSSQAPKLLFHYYDKDFNNEADTPDNFQSRRPNTSFCFLDIRSPGLGDTAMYLCATSPDRGESYEQYFGPGTRLTVT.

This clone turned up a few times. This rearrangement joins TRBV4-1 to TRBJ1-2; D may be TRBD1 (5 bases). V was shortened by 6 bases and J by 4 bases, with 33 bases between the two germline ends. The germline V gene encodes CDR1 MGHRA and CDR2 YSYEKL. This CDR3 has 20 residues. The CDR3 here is CASRHSPRAYSGGDSYGYTF. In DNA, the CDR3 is TGCGCCAGCAGGCACAGCCCAAGAGCCTACAGCGGGGGAGACTCCTATGGCTACACCTTC.

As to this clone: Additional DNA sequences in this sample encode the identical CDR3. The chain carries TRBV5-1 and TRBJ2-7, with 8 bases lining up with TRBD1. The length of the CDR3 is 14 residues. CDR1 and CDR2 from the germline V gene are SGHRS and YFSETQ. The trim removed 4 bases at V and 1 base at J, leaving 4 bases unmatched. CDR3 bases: TGCGCCAGCAGCAGTGGGACAGGATCCTACGAGCAGTACTTC. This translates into CASSSGTGSYEQYF.

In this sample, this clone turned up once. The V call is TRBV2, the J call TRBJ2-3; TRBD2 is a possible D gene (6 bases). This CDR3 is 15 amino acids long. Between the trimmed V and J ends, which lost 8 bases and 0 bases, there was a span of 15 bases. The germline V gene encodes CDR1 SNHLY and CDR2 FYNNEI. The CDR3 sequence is CASLRLEQSTDTQYF. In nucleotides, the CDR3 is TGTGCCAGCTTGCGACTAGAACAAAGCACAGATACGCAGTATTTT.

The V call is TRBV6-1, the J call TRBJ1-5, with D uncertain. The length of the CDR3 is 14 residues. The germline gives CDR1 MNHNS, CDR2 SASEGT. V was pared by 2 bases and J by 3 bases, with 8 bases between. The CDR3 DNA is TGTGCCAGCAGTGAAACTAGTCCCAATCAGCCCCAGCATTTT. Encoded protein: CASSETSPNQPQHF.

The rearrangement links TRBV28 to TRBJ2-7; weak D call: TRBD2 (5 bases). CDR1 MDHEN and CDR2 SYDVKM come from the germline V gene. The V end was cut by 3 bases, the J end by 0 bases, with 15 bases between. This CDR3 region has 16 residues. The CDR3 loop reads CASSFFTQRSSYEQYF. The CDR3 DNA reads TGTGCCAGCAGTTTCTTTACCCAGCGGAGCTCCTACGAGCAGTACTTC. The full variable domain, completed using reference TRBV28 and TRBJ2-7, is DVKVTQSSRYLVKRTGEKVFLECVQDMDHENMFWYRQDPGLGLRLIYFSYDVKMKEKGDIPEGYSVSREKKERFSLILESASTNQTSMYLCASSFFTQRSSYEQYFGPGTRLTVT.

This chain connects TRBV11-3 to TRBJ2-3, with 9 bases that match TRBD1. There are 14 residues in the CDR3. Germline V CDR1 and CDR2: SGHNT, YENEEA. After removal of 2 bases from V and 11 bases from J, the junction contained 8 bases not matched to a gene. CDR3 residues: CASSLYRGRVEQYF. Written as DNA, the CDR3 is TGTGCCAGCAGCTTATACAGGGGGCGCGTGGAGCAGTATTTT.

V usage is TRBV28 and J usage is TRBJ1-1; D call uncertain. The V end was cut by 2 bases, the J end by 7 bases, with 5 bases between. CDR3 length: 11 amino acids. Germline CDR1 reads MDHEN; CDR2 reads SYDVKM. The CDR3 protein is CASSLQVEAFF. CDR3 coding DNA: TGTGCCAGCAGTTTACAGGTTGAAGCTTTCTTT.

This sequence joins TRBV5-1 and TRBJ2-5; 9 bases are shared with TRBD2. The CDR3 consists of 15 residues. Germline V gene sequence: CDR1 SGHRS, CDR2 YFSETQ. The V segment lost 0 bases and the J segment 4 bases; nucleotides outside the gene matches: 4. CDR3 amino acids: CASSLVAGGAETQYF. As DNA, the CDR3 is TGCGCCAGCAGCTTGGTGGCGGGGGGGGCAGAGACCCAGTACTTC. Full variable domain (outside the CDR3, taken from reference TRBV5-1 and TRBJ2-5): KAGVTQTPRYLIKTRGQQVTLSCSPISGHRSVSWYQQTPGQGLQFLFEYFSETQRNKGNFPGRFSGRQFSNSRSEMNVSTLELGDSALYLCASSLVAGGAETQYFGPGTRLLVL.

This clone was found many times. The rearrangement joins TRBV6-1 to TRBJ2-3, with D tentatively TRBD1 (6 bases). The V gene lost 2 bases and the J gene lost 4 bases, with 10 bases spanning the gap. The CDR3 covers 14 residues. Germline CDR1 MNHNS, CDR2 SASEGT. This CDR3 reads CASSERTEADTQYF. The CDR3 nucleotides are TGTGCCAGCAGTGAACGGACAGAAGCAGATACGCAGTATTTT.

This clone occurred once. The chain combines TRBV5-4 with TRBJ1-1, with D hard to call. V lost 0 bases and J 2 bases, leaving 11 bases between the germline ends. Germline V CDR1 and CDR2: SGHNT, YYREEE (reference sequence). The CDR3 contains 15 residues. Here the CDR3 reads CASSLVDIGNTEAFF. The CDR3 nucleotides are TGTGCCAGCAGCTTGGTTGACATCGGCAACACTGAAGCTTTCTTT.

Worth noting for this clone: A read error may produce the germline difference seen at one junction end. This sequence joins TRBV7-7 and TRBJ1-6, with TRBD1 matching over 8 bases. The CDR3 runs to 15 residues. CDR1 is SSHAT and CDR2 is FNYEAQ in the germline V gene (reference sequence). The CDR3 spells CASSLATRGHSPLHF. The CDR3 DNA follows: TGTGCTAGCAGCTTAGCGACCAGGGGGCATTCACCCCTCCACTTT.

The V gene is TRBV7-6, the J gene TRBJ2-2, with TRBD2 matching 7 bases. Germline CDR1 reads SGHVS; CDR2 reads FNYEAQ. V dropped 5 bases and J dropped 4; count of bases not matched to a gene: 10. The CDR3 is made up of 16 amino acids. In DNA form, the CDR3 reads TGTGCCAGCAGCGCCTTAGCCGGGACTACCACCGGGGAGCTGTTTTTT. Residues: CASSALAGTTTGELFF. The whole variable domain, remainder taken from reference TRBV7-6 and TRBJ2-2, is GAGVSQSPRYKVTKRGQDVALRCDPISGHVSLYWYRQALGQGPEFLTYFNYEAQQDKSGLPNDRFSAERPEGSISTLTIQRTEQRDSAMYRCASSALAGTTTGELFFGEGSRLTVL.